The 4 T cell receptor beta chains presented below share a single source sample, sequenced in a study of T-cell reconstitution after alpha-beta-depleted transplantation in children. Preparation of the TCRbeta library was carried out with unique molecular identifiers. TCRdb called the PCR reads again in MiXCR, with one record for every CDR3 protein. The sample has around 680,000 distinct CDR3 sequences; roughly 17% are singletons. The specimen was PBMCs from the stem cell graft donor, collected from the stem cell graft. The source of these receptors is a human donor who donated a stem cell graft to a child with acute myeloid leukemia.

The rearrangement links TRBV6-5 to TRBJ1-3, with 8 bases that match TRBD1. The trim removed 4 bases at V and 4 bases at J, leaving 3 bases unmatched. This CDR3 is 14 amino acids long. CDR1 and CDR2 (germline): MNHEY, SVGAGI. CDR3: CASSSGDRGNTIYF. The CDR3 coding sequence is TGTGCCAGCAGTTCCGGGGACAGGGGAAACACCATATATTTT.

This clonotype has at least ten counts. V and J are TRBV20-1 and TRBJ2-5; D gene uncertain. Germline CDR1 and CDR2: DFQATT and SNEGSKA (reference sequence). The CDR3 runs to 14 residues. V was shortened by 3 bases and J by 4 bases, with 15 bases between the two germline ends. This CDR3 is CSASGWGFGETQYF. The DNA for the CDR3 is TGCAGTGCTAGTGGGTGGGGTTTCGGAGAGACCCAGTACTTC.

This clonotype was observed at least ten times. The rearrangement joins TRBV12-3 or TRBV12-4 to TRBJ1-2; 8 nucleotides align to TRBD1. The CDR3 contains 15 residues. The V segment lost 4 bases and the J segment 4 bases; nucleotides outside the gene matches: 8. The chain's CDR3 is CASSSWGQDPYGYTF. The CDR3 coding sequence is TGTGCCAGCAGTTCGTGGGGACAGGACCCCTATGGCTACACCTTC.

This clonotype was detected ten times or more. The chain carries TRBV20-1 and TRBJ1-2, with D unclear. Trimming shortened V by 4 bases and J by 5 bases, and 17 bases separated the two germline ends. The CDR3 is 14 residues long. The germline V gene encodes CDR1 DFQATT and CDR2 SNEGSKA (reference sequence). CDR3 DNA sequence: TGCAGTGCTACCTCACAGCTATCGGGGTATGGCTACACCTTC. Its translation is CSATSQLSGYGYTF.